The 23 T cell receptor beta chains listed next were all sequenced from one sample in a study of OX40 agonist ivuxolimab in advanced cancers. Data came from immunoSEQ multiplex PCR; TCRdb stores just in-frame clones and leaves some out. This table holds 37,000 or so clones, more than 75% found once. Sample: CD4+ or CD8+ T cells sorted from blood, taken in a trial of the OX40 agonist ivuxolimab. All receptors derive from an adult with an advanced solid tumor such as melanoma, head and neck, liver or kidney cancer.

This chain connects TRBV5-8 to TRBJ2-1; TRBD2 agrees at 12 bases. Germline-derived CDR1 and CDR2 are SGHTS and YDEGEE. The CDR3 has 17 residues. V lost 2 bases, J lost 7 bases, and 10 bases stayed unmatched. The CDR3 region is CASSFNRVTSGGNEQFF. In DNA form, the CDR3 reads TGTGCCAGCAGCTTTAATCGTGTGACTAGCGGGGGTAATGAGCAGTTCTTC. Complete variable domain (other parts from reference TRBV5-8 and TRBJ2-1): EAGVTQSPTHLIKTRGQQATLRCSPISGHTSVYWYQQALGLGLQFLLWYDEGEERNRGNFPPRFSGRQFPNYSSELNVNALELEDSALYLCASSFNRVTSGGNEQFFGPGTRLTVL.

The V call is TRBV5-5, the J call TRBJ2-1; 9 bases are shared with TRBD1. Trimming took 6 bases from V and 4 from J; bases not matched to a gene: 11. In germline, CDR1 is SGHKS, CDR2 YYEKEE (reference sequence). CDR3 length: 16 amino acids. As DNA, the CDR3 is TGTGCCAGCACACAGGGGGCGGGGGAAGATTACAATGAGCAGTTCTTC. Translated: CASTQGAGEDYNEQFF.

This chain connects TRBV11-2 to TRBJ1-2; TRBD1 matches at 7 bases. The germline gives CDR1 SGHAT, CDR2 FQNNGV. This CDR3 is built from 14 residues. V trimming: 4 bases; J trimming: 6 bases; junction bases outside the gene matches: 8. CDR3 protein: CASSWEQGTNGYTF. In DNA, the CDR3 is TGTGCCAGCAGCTGGGAACAGGGGACCAATGGCTACACCTTC.

J is TRBJ1-1 and V is TRBV5-4; 8 bases are a match to TRBD1. The CDR3 is 15 residues long. Unmatched junction bases numbered 3, after V lost 0 bases and J lost 2 bases. Germline V gene data show CDR1 as SGHNT and CDR2 as YYREEE (reference sequence). The CDR3 DNA follows: TGTGCCAGCAGCTTGGCTACAGGGGGAAACACTGAAGCTTTCTTT. It yields the protein CASSLATGGNTEAFF.

This clone has only a few counts. The J gene is TRBJ2-7, the V gene TRBV25-1; TRBD2 agrees at 9 bases. Germline V gene data show CDR1 as MGHDK and CDR2 as SYGVNS. Trimming took 2 bases from V and 2 from J; bases not matched to a gene: 1. The CDR3 is 14 residues long. The CDR3 DNA follows: TGTGCCAGCAGTGAAAGCGGGGGGACCTACGAGCAGTACTTC. Translated: CASSESGGTYEQYF.

This chain joins TRBV5-6 and TRBJ1-4, with TRBD1 as a possible D gene (6 bases). Trimming shortened V by 2 bases and J by 5 bases, and 10 bases separated the two germline ends. The CDR3 has 14 amino acids. CDR1 is SGHDT and CDR2 is YYEEEE in the germline V gene. The CDR3 spells CASSFVGGNEKLFF. The CDR3 DNA reads TGTGCCAGCAGCTTCGTAGGGGGAAATGAAAAACTGTTTTTT.

The chain links TRBV7-9 to TRBJ2-6; 14 bases are a match to TRBD2. Per germline, CDR1 SEHNR and CDR2 FQNEAQ (reference sequence). The CDR3 has 17 amino acids. V shed 6 bases and J 2 bases; nucleotides not matched to a gene: 3. The CDR3 spells CASRRTSGGTGANVLTF. CDR3 nucleotides: TGTGCCAGCAGAAGGACTAGCGGGGGGACTGGGGCCAACGTCCTGACTTTC.

This clone has just one count. The CDR3, as DNA: TGTGCCAGCAGCTTAGGCACCATTCGGGGGACCCAACAAGAGACCCAGTACTTC. This gives the protein CASSLGTIRGTQQETQYF. The V call is TRBV7-2, the J call TRBJ2-5; weak D call: TRBD2 (6 bases). CDR1 is SGHTA, CDR2 FQGNSA, per germline. Trimming removed 1 base at V and 2 bases at J, with 20 bases between. This CDR3 comprises 18 residues.

The chain couples TRBV2 to TRBJ1-2, with 7 nucleotides matching TRBD1. This CDR3 has 15 residues. Germline CDR1 reads SNHLY; CDR2 reads FYNNEI. V shed 6 bases and J 4 bases; nucleotides not matched to a gene: 11. Written as DNA, the CDR3 is TGTGCCAGCAGAGACAGAGGGACAGCAGTCTATGGCTACACCTTC. Translated, it gives CASRDRGTAVYGYTF.

The rearrangement uses TRBV4-1 and TRBJ1-6; 10 bases fit TRBD1. Germline V gives CDR1 MGHRA, CDR2 YSYEKL. The CDR3 is 16 residues long. Unmatched junction bases numbered 6, after V lost 5 bases and J lost 5 bases. The CDR3 loop reads CASSTRTGGHNSPLHF. As DNA, the CDR3 is TGCGCCAGCAGCACCCGGACAGGGGGGCATAATTCACCCCTCCACTTT.

Of note for this clone: At one end the junction does not follow the germline gene, possibly because of a read error. The V call is TRBV2, the J call TRBJ2-7; 12 bases fit TRBD2. In germline, CDR1 is SNHLY, CDR2 FYNNEI. This CDR3 contains 15 residues. The CDR3 spells CASSEGLAGLYEQYF. The CDR3 DNA is TGTGCCAGCAGCGAAGGACTAGCGGGGCTGTACGAGCAGTACTTC.

The CDR3 DNA sequence: TGTGCCAGCAGTTACTCTTCGACAGGGGGCTATGAAAAACTGTTTTTT. Protein: CASSYSSTGGYEKLFF. This chain uses TRBV6-5 with TRBJ1-4, with TRBD1 identical over 10 bases. CDR1 and CDR2 from the germline V gene are MNHEY and SVGAGI. V was pared by 0 bases and J by 6 bases, with 4 bases of the junction left unmatched. The CDR3 spans 16 residues.

The gene calls are TRBV7-2 and TRBJ2-7; no firm D call. Per germline, CDR1 SGHTA and CDR2 FQGNSA. Trimming removed 2 bases at V and 3 bases at J, with 8 bases between. This CDR3 is built from 13 residues. The CDR3 here is CASSLWIGYEQYF. The CDR3 coding sequence is TGTGCCAGCAGCTTATGGATTGGCTACGAGCAGTACTTC.

This chain joins TRBV5-6 and TRBJ2-7; 10 nucleotides match TRBD1. Trimming at V came to 0 bases and at J to 5 bases, leaving 5 bases not matched to a gene. Germline V lookup: CDR1 SGHDT, CDR2 YYEEEE. CDR3 size: 15 residues. CDR3 sequence: CASSLGDRGLHEQYF. The CDR3 bases are TGTGCCAGCAGCTTGGGGGACAGGGGTTTGCACGAGCAGTACTTC.

Relative to its sample, this clone is medium-sized (0.01 to 0.1%). The rearrangement uses TRBV19 and TRBJ1-1; no reliable D call. CDR1 and CDR2 from the germline V gene are LNHDA and SQIVND (reference sequence). This CDR3 contains 12 residues. V lost 4 bases to trimming and J lost 5 bases, with 8 bases between them. The CDR3 DNA reads TGTGCCAGTAGTACCACATCGACTGAAGCTTTCTTT. Translation: CASSTTSTEAFF.

CDR3 sequence: CASSQDFPDRENIQYF. CDR3 in DNA: TGCGCCAGCAGCCAAGATTTCCCCGACAGGGAAAACATTCAGTACTTC. The chain carries TRBV4-3 and TRBJ2-4; 7 bases are a match to TRBD1. Trimming took 0 bases from V and 5 from J; bases not matched to a gene: 7. Germline V lookup: CDR1 LGHNA, CDR2 YSLEER. The CDR3 is 16 residues long.

This chain uses TRBV19 with TRBJ2-7, with TRBD2 matching 8 bases. Germline V gene sequence: CDR1 LNHDA, CDR2 SQIVND (reference sequence). This CDR3 spans 13 amino acids. J was trimmed by 6 bases and V by 5 bases; bases with no gene match: 6. CDR3 DNA: TGTGCCAGTAGTCTCGTCGCGGGGGGCGAGCAGTACTTC. Its protein is CASSLVAGGEQYF.

Concerning this clone: The final CDR3 position lacks the conserved phenylalanine or tryptophan, pointing to a likely read error. Because the CDR3's place on the DNA is in doubt, the DNA is left out and the CDR3 is given as listed by TCRdb. J is TRBJ2-7 and V is TRBV20-1; the tabulated D call, TRBD2, remains unverified against the DNA. CDR1 is DFQATT, CDR2 SNEGSKA, per germline (reference sequence). The CDR3 spans 8 amino acids, including both terminal residues. The CDR3 loop reads CSARDGRS.

This clone was seen just once. The chain recombines TRBV4-1 with TRBJ2-7; D not resolved. V lost 3 bases, J lost 0 bases, and 9 bases lay in between. Germline CDR1 and CDR2: MGHRA and YSYEKL. The CDR3 is 14 residues long. The CDR3 region has the DNA TGCGCCAGCAGCCAGCTGGGGTCCTCCTACGAGCAGTACTTC. This translates into CASSQLGSSYEQYF.

This clone was seen once. This may arise from a read error, as a much more abundant clone is one base away. The sample carries other DNA sequences with the same CDR3. The rearrangement joins TRBV15 to TRBJ1-5, with D tentatively TRBD1 (5 bases). The ends were cut back, 1 base at V and 1 base at J, with 8 bases in the middle. Germline loops: CDR1 LNHNV, CDR2 YYDKDF (reference sequence). The CDR3 length is 15 residues. The CDR3 DNA follows: TGTGCCACCAGCAGAGCCAGGGTGAGCAATCAGCCCCAGCATTTT. It encodes CATSRARVSNQPQHF. The variable domain in full, with the rest retrieved from reference TRBV15 and TRBJ1-5, is DAMVIQNPRYQVTQFGKPVTLSCSQTLNHNVMYWYQQKSSQAPKLLFHYYDKDFNNEADTPDNFQSRRPNTSFCFLDIRSPGLGDTAMYLCATSRARVSNQPQHFGDGTRLSIL.

CDR3 region: CASSFLGQGNTGELFF. The CDR3 DNA reads TGTGCCAGCAGTTTTTTGGGACAGGGAAACACCGGGGAGCTGTTTTTT. The V and J genes are TRBV27 and TRBJ2-2; 9 bases agree with TRBD1. CDR1 and CDR2 from the germline V gene are MNHEY and SMNVEV (reference sequence). V shed 3 bases and J 2 bases; nucleotides not matched to a gene: 4. The CDR3 extends over 16 amino acids.

V is TRBV7-6 and J is TRBJ2-2; TRBD2 aligns across 9 bases. There are 17 residues in the CDR3. Looked up from germline, CDR1 is SGHVS and CDR2 is FNYEAQ. The J segment lost 1 base and the V segment lost 2 bases, leaving 5 bases of the junction unmatched. The CDR3 reads CASSLRRGGRNTGELFF. For the CDR3, the DNA is TGTGCCAGCAGCTTAAGGCGGGGGGGCCGGAACACCGGGGAGCTGTTTTTT.

The chain recombines TRBV7-2 with TRBJ2-3; 8 bases match TRBD2. In germline, CDR1 is SGHTA, CDR2 FQGNSA. The V segment lost 5 bases and the J segment 2 bases; nucleotides outside the gene matches: 9. This CDR3 region has 16 residues. CDR3 nucleotide sequence: TGTGCCAGCAGCCTAAGGACTAGCCAGTACACAGATACGCAGTATTTT. Residues: CASSLRTSQYTDTQYF.